The entry below describes one TCR beta chain. This specimen belongs to a study of T cell changes during pregnancy in multiple sclerosis. Trimming took 7 bases from V and 1 from J; bases not matched to a gene: 1. The CDR3 length is 12 residues. Germline-derived CDR1 and CDR2 are SGHRS and YFSETQ. Using immunoSEQ multiplex PCR, the repertoire was profiled, and TCRdb retains in-frame clones only, with some absent. The table shows fewer than 100,000 clones, with 89% occurring only once. The gene calls are TRBV5-1 and TRBJ2-5, with 7 positions matching TRBD1. This receptor was taken from a female donor with multiple sclerosis, enrolled in a pregnancy study. This specimen consisted of peripheral blood, obtained before pregnancy. CDR3 protein: CASGDSQETQYF. As DNA, the CDR3 is TGCGCCAGCGGGGACAGCCAAGAGACCCAGTACTTC.